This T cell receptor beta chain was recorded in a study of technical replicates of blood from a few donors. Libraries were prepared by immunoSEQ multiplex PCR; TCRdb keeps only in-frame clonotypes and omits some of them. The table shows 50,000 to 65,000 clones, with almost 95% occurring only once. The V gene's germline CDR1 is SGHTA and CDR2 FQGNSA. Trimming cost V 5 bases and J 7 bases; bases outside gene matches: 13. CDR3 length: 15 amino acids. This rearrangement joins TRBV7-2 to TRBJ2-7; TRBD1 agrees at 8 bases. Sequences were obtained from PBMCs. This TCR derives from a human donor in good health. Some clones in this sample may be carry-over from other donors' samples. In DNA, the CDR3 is TGTGCCAGCAGCCCCCGGGACAGGTCATTTGGTGAGCAGTACTTC. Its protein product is CASSPRDRSFGEQYF.